This passage covers 27 T cell receptor beta chains from one sample sequenced in a study of patients and donors after allogeneic stem cell transplantation. Each CDR3 protein is one row after TCRdb ran MiXCR on the RT-PCR reads. The table has 400,000 to 450,000 distinct CDR3 sequences, roughly 17% seen once. Sequences were obtained from blood, either unsorted or a sorted T cell fraction (not recorded which). These receptors all come from a human donor who was either an allogeneic HSCT recipient or a stem cell or donor lymphocyte infusion donor (not recorded which). It is not recorded whose cells these are; they may come from a transplant donor.

This clonotype was found many times. The rearrangement joins TRBV4-3 to TRBJ2-7; D not certain. CDR3 length equals 14 residues. Trimming took off 1 base at V and 6 bases at J, with 13 bases between the two ends. Germline CDR1 LGHNA, CDR2 YSLEER. The CDR3 region is CASSQGASEFEQYF. The CDR3 region has the DNA TGCGCCAGCAGCCAAGGGGCTTCGGAATTCGAGCAGTACTTC.

This clonotype turned up a few times. The CDR3 here is CASSFGGTGGSPLHF. CDR3 bases: TGTGCCAGCAGCTTTGGGGGGACAGGGGGTTCACCCCTCCACTTT. V gene TRBV13 combines with J gene TRBJ1-6, with 11 bases aligning to TRBD1. The CDR3 runs to 15 residues. Per the germline V gene, CDR1 is PRHDT and CDR2 is FYEKMQ (reference sequence). Unmatched junction bases numbered 4, after V lost 3 bases and J lost 9 bases.

The table lists this clonotype with many counts. CDR3 nucleotide sequence: TGTGCCAGCAGTTATTCAGGGAATTACGAGCAGTACTTC. Protein: CASSYSGNYEQYF. The V gene is TRBV27, the J gene TRBJ2-7, with a possible D match to TRBD1 (5 bases). CDR1 and CDR2 (germline): MNHEY, SMNVEV (reference sequence). V lost 4 bases, J lost 4 bases, and 11 bases lay in between. The CDR3 has 13 residues.

The CDR3 protein is CASSLAGRHSTNEKLFF. In DNA, the CDR3 is TGTGCCAGCAGCTTAGCGGGCAGACATTCAACTAATGAAAAACTGTTTTTT. The gene calls are TRBV11-3 and TRBJ1-4; D is ambiguous. There are 17 residues in the CDR3. The V gene lost 1 base and the J gene lost 0 bases, with 12 bases spanning the gap. The germline CDR1 and CDR2 sequences are SGHNT and YENEEA.

This clonotype was seen a few times. The genes are TRBV3-1 and TRBJ2-3, with 7 nucleotides matching TRBD2. The CDR3 covers 16 residues. V shed 0 bases, J shed 0 bases, and the junction held 3 bases outside the gene matches. Looked up from germline, CDR1 is LGHDT and CDR2 is YNNKEL (reference sequence). CDR3 sequence reads: CASSQDQAGSTDTQYF. CDR3 in DNA: TGTGCCAGCAGCCAAGACCAAGCGGGAAGCACAGATACGCAGTATTTT.

The rearrangement joins TRBV3-1 to TRBJ2-4; D possibly matches TRBD1 or TRBD2 (6 bases each). Germline V gene data show CDR1 as LGHDT and CDR2 as YNNKEL (reference sequence). V was trimmed by 8 bases and J by 1 base, leaving 21 bases between them. This CDR3 has 17 amino acids. CDR3 sequence reads: CASGRGLRDGAKNIQYF. CDR3 in DNA: TGTGCCAGCGGCCGGGGGCTGCGTGATGGGGCCAAAAACATTCAGTACTTC.

The rearrangement joins TRBV14 to TRBJ2-7, with TRBD1 matching over 8 bases. The CDR3 is 14 residues long. Germline CDR1 is SGHDN and CDR2 is FVKESK. V was clipped by 4 bases and J by 5 bases; unmatched bases: 7. The CDR3 here is CASSRTGTPNEQYF. The CDR3 DNA sequence: TGTGCCAGCAGCCGGACAGGGACACCCAACGAGCAGTACTTC.

The table lists this clonotype with a few counts. This chain uses TRBV24-1 with TRBJ1-1; no reliable D call. Germline V CDR1 and CDR2: KGHDR, SFDVKD. V dropped 1 base and J dropped 8 bases, with 10 bases sitting between them. The CDR3 covers 13 residues. The CDR3 is CATSDFEYKEAFF. The DNA for the CDR3 is TGTGCCACCAGTGATTTTGAGTACAAGGAAGCTTTCTTT.

There are a few counts of this clonotype. The germline gene is not matched at one end of the junction; a read error may be the cause. The chain employs TRBV7-8 and TRBJ2-2, with TRBD2 identical over 14 bases. CDR3 length: 20 residues. Germline lookup yields CDR1 SGHVS and CDR2 FQNEAQ. CDR3 amino acids: CASSLAGLAGVTPKTGELFF. As DNA, the CDR3 is TGTGCCAGCAGCTTGGCGGGACTAGCGGGAGTCACGCCGAAGACCGGGGAGCTGTTTTTT.

In this sample, this clonotype turned up a few times. The rearrangement uses TRBV7-9 and TRBJ2-4, with 9 bases aligning to TRBD1. CDR1 SEHNR and CDR2 FQNEAQ come from the germline V gene (reference sequence). V lost 5 bases to trimming and J lost 2 bases; unmatched junction nucleotides: 7. The CDR3 extends over 16 amino acids. The CDR3 loop reads CASSQGQGTTKNIQYF. As DNA, the CDR3 is TGTGCCAGCAGCCAAGGACAGGGGACGACCAAAAACATTCAGTACTTC.

This clonotype was counted between two and nine times. This chain joins TRBV5-1 and TRBJ2-1; TRBD2 matches at 9 bases. After removal of 2 bases from V and 8 bases from J, the junction contained 8 bases not matched to a gene. This CDR3 has 15 amino acids. CDR1 is SGHRS, CDR2 YFSETQ, per germline. CDR3 sequence: CASSFELAGIDEQFF. The CDR3 coding sequence is TGCGCCAGCAGCTTTGAGCTAGCGGGGATCGATGAGCAGTTCTTC.

The V and J genes are TRBV20-1 and TRBJ1-3; D is uncertain. V lost 0 bases, J lost 0 bases, and 9 bases lay in between. Germline CDR1 reads DFQATT; CDR2 reads SNEGSKA (reference sequence). The CDR3 loop spans 15 amino acids. The CDR3 loop is CSARDSRSSGNTIYF. DNA of the CDR3: TGCAGTGCTAGAGACTCCCGATCCTCTGGAAACACCATATATTTT.

The table lists this clonotype with a few counts. The chain has TRBV5-1 and TRBJ2-7, with 9 bases aligning to TRBD1. Germline loops: CDR1 SGHRS, CDR2 YFSETQ. The CDR3 runs 15 residues. J gave up 6 bases and V 0 bases, and 7 bases lay outside the gene matches. The DNA for the CDR3 is TGCGCCAGCAGCTTGGTAGCGGACAGGGGAAGCGAGCAGTACTTC. Its protein product is CASSLVADRGSEQYF.

The chain uses TRBV10-3 and TRBJ1-1; perhaps TRBD1 as D (5 bases). The CDR3 consists of 13 residues. V was clipped by 4 bases and J by 1 base, with 7 bases between them. Germline V gene lookup returns CDR1 ENHRY and CDR2 SYGVKD. CDR3 nucleotides: TGTGCCATCAGTGTGGGACCGAACACTGAAGCTTTCTTT. Residues: CAISVGPNTEAFF.

This chain uses TRBV12-3 or TRBV12-4 with TRBJ1-1; D not resolved. The CDR3 has 16 residues. The V and J ends lost 3 bases and 0 bases respectively, with 14 bases between them. In DNA form, the CDR3 reads TGTGCCAGCAGTTTTATCCGGAGATACCTGAACACTGAAGCTTTCTTT. Its translation is CASSFIRRYLNTEAFF.

This clonotype came up a few times. The rearrangement joins TRBV6-5 to TRBJ2-7, with D uncertain. The CDR3 has 13 residues. The V and J ends lost 2 bases and 2 bases respectively, with 7 bases between them. The germline CDR1 and CDR2 sequences are MNHEY and SVGAGI. The CDR3 protein is CASSYGSTYEQYF. The CDR3 bases are TGTGCCAGCAGTTACGGCAGCACCTACGAGCAGTACTTC.

This chain links TRBV7-9 with TRBJ2-3; 9 bases line up with TRBD1. The germline V gene has CDR1 SEHNR and CDR2 FQNEAQ (reference sequence). This CDR3 has 15 residues. After removal of 4 bases from V and 3 bases from J, the junction contained 5 bases not matched to a gene. Written as DNA, the CDR3 is TGTGCCAGCAGCTATCATGGACAGGGGACAGATACGCAGTATTTT. Residues: CASSYHGQGTDTQYF.

V gene TRBV6-5 combines with J gene TRBJ2-7, with a weak D call TRBD2 (5 bases). CDR3 length: 16 residues. The V and J ends lost 2 bases and 0 bases respectively, with 14 bases between them. Germline loops: CDR1 MNHEY, CDR2 SVGAGI. The CDR3 protein is CASSYRGQALSYEQYF. The CDR3 nucleotides are TGTGCCAGCAGTTACCGAGGGCAGGCCCTCTCCTACGAGCAGTACTTC.

The chain has TRBV10-3 and TRBJ2-2; D is undetermined. V was trimmed by 4 bases and J by 5 bases, leaving 2 bases between them. This CDR3 has 11 residues. Germline V gene data show CDR1 as ENHRY and CDR2 as SYGVKD. As DNA, the CDR3 is TGTGCCATCAGTGTTACCGGGGAGCTGTTTTTT. Translation: CAISVTGELFF.

This clonotype was seen only a few times. This chain joins TRBV7-9 and TRBJ1-2; D might be TRBD1 (6 bases). Germline V gene lookup returns CDR1 SEHNR and CDR2 FQNEAQ (reference sequence). V shed 8 bases and J shed 6 bases, with 10 bases lying between them. The CDR3 length is 11 residues. In DNA, the CDR3 is TGTGCCAGCGGGGGGCCCGATGGCTACACCTTC. Amino acid sequence: CASGGPDGYTF.

This clonotype has a handful of counts. The chain couples TRBV20-1 to TRBJ1-3; D not resolved. Per germline, CDR1 DFQATT and CDR2 SNEGSKA (reference sequence). Trimming shortened V by 5 bases and J by 0 bases, and 5 bases separated the two germline ends. The CDR3 has 12 amino acids. The CDR3 nucleotides are TGCAGTGCTTACCACTCTGGAAACACCATATATTTT. Translating it yields CSAYHSGNTIYF.

This clonotype was picked up a small number of times. The CDR3 DNA sequence: TGTGCCACTTCCGATGGGGGGCCTAAGTACTTC. Its translation is CATSDGGPKYF. V is TRBV7-9 and J is TRBJ2-4; D could derive from TRBD1 or TRBD2 (6 bases each). There are 11 residues in the CDR3. CDR1 and CDR2 from the germline V gene are SEHNR and FQNEAQ (reference sequence). V lost 10 bases to trimming and J lost 14 bases, with 18 bases between them.

The rearrangement uses TRBV5-6 and TRBJ1-2, with TRBD1 identical over 7 bases. The ends lost 4 bases at V and 5 bases at J; junction bases unmatched: 8. CDR1 and CDR2 from the germline V gene are SGHDT and YYEEEE. The CDR3 contains 14 residues. CDR3 protein: CASSLEGGWYGYTF. The CDR3 DNA reads as TGTGCCAGCAGCCTGGAAGGGGGCTGGTATGGCTACACCTTC.

Points on this clonotype: Being one base from a much bigger clone, this may be a read error. The chain employs TRBV12-3 or TRBV12-4 and TRBJ2-1, with D unclear. This CDR3 is 11 amino acids long. CDR3 nucleotide sequence: TGTGCCAGCAGTTACTACAATGAGCAGTCCTTC. Its protein product is CASSYYNEQSF.

This clonotype showed up many times. The chain joins TRBV12-3 or TRBV12-4 to TRBJ1-1; 7 nucleotides line up with TRBD1. The ends lost 3 bases at V and 4 bases at J; junction bases unmatched: 11. The CDR3 length is 16 residues. For the CDR3, the DNA is TGTGCCAGCAGTTTCCCCGGGACAGTTCCCCTCACTGAAGCTTTCTTT. Its protein product is CASSFPGTVPLTEAFF.

This chain links TRBV7-6 with TRBJ1-5; the D is unclear. The CDR3 has 14 residues. In germline, CDR1 is SGHVS, CDR2 FNYEAQ. V was trimmed by 1 base and J by 4 bases, leaving 8 bases between them. This chain's CDR3 is CASSLESGNQPQHF. The CDR3 DNA reads TGTGCCAGCAGCTTAGAGTCGGGGAATCAGCCCCAGCATTTT.

This clonotype was recorded a few times. This chain uses TRBV11-2 with TRBJ2-7, with D possibly TRBD2 on 5 matching bases. V lost 2 bases and J 2 bases, leaving 13 bases between the germline ends. This CDR3 is 15 amino acids long. Germline CDR1 is SGHAT and CDR2 is FQNNGV. As DNA, the CDR3 is TGTGCCAGCAGCTTACGGACTTTCTCCCCCTACGAGCAGTACTTC. As protein: CASSLRTFSPYEQYF.